These 26 T cell receptor beta chains were sequenced from one sample in a study of cytomegalovirus exposure and HLA in healthy donors listed by TCRdb under 2017. The protocol used for the library was the immunoSEQ multiplex PCR assay. For the multiplex PCR, a mixture combining 60 forward primers for TCR Vbeta segments and 13 reverse primers for TCR Jbeta segments was used. The table was pulled from immuneACCESS by TCRdb, which kept in-frame rearrangements only. Such tables lose some clones; where checked, under half of the loss comes from unresolved V genes, and the rest has no known cause. The sample table contains about 120,000 clones; only one count was recorded for over 15% of them. Around 2.6% of the sample lies in the top ten. The sequencing sample was made of PBMCs. The source is a female donor in good health and CMV-seropositive.

The chain has TRBV1 and TRBJ1-2. TRBV1 is an annotated pseudogene. This CDR3 is 14 amino acids long. The CDR3 sequence is CTSSRRESGYGYTF. As DNA, the CDR3 is TGCACCAGCAGCCGACGGGAGTCAGGCTATGGCTACACCTTC.

The chain couples TRBV2 to TRBJ1-5; 12 bases are shared with TRBD1. V lost 6 bases, J lost 3 bases, and 6 bases stayed unmatched. The CDR3 sequence is 16 residues long. Germline CDR1 reads SNHLY; CDR2 reads FYNNEI. The CDR3 DNA follows: TGTGCCAGCAGGGAGGGACAGGGGGCTCTCAATCAGCCCCAGCATTTT. It translates to CASREGQGALNQPQHF.

This clone has more than one count but fewer than ten. The chain links TRBV5-1 to TRBJ2-4, with 12 bases lining up with TRBD2. The CDR3 has 17 amino acids. Germline-derived CDR1 and CDR2 are SGHRS and YFSETQ. The trim removed 2 bases at V and 9 bases at J, leaving 12 bases unmatched. The CDR3 bases are TGCGCCAGCAGCTTTTCCCCTAGCGGGAGGGCCGGGAGCATTCAGTACTTC. The encoded protein is CASSFSPSGRAGSIQYF.

The rearrangement links TRBV30 to TRBJ2-7; the match to TRBD2 covers 10 bases. J lost 4 bases, V lost 3 bases, and 6 bases had no gene match. Germline V lookup: CDR1 GTSNPN, CDR2 SVGIG (reference sequence). The CDR3 is 14 residues long. The CDR3 bases are TGTGCCTGGAGACCTAGCGGGAGTAGGTACGAGCAGTACTTC. It codes for CAWRPSGSRYEQYF. Based on the CDR3 plus reference TRBV30 and TRBJ2-7, the full variable domain is SQTIHQWPATLVQPVGSPLSLECTVEGTSNPNLYWYRQAAGRGLQLLFYSVGIGQISSEVPQNLSASRPQDRQFILSSKKLLLSDSGFYLCAWRPSGSRYEQYFGPGTRLTVT.

This clone has only a few counts. V and J are TRBV28 and TRBJ1-3; 7 bases are a match to TRBD1. V lost 4 bases to trimming and J lost 0 bases; unmatched junction nucleotides: 12. This CDR3 is 18 amino acids long. Germline V gene lookup returns CDR1 MDHEN and CDR2 SYDVKM. Written as DNA, the CDR3 is TGTGCCAGCAGTTCCGGGACAGCTATCTTATCCTCTGGAAACACCATATATTTT. It encodes CASSSGTAILSSGNTIYF.

The chain employs TRBV7-2 and TRBJ2-1, with 14 bases matching TRBD2. Germline lookup yields CDR1 SGHTA and CDR2 FQGNSA. The CDR3 sequence is 16 residues long. The J segment lost 7 bases and the V segment lost 5 bases, leaving 7 bases of the junction unmatched. This chain's CDR3 is CASSPRRLAGGNEQFF. The CDR3 region has the DNA TGTGCCAGCAGCCCGAGACGACTAGCGGGAGGGAATGAGCAGTTCTTC. The whole variable domain, filled in from reference TRBV7-2 and TRBJ2-1, reads GAGVSQSPSNKVTEKGKDVELRCDPISGHTALYWYRQSLGQGLEFLIYFQGNSAPDKSGLPSDRFSAERTGGSVSTLTIQRTQQEDSAVYLCASSPRRLAGGNEQFFGPGTRLTVL.

The sample holds a few counts of this clone. The chain recombines TRBV5-1 with TRBJ2-3; 14 bases match TRBD2. This CDR3 is 18 amino acids long. The germline V gene encodes CDR1 SGHRS and CDR2 YFSETQ. Losses at the gene ends were 2 bases for V and 7 bases for J; bases not matched to a gene: 12. The CDR3 nucleotides read TGCGCCAGCAGCTTACTCCTGACTAGCGGGGGGGCAGGGAATACGCAGTATTTT. Translation gives CASSLLLTSGGAGNTQYF.

This chain links TRBV4-3 with TRBJ1-1; D unclear. V lost 1 base to trimming and J lost 1 base, with 10 bases between them. CDR1 and CDR2 from the germline V gene are LGHNA and YSLEER. This CDR3 spans 15 amino acids. The CDR3 loop reads CASSQGFGRNTEAFF. The CDR3 DNA reads as TGCGCCAGCAGCCAAGGTTTCGGGAGGAACACTGAAGCTTTCTTT.

This clone was seen only a few times. The chain links TRBV6-1 to TRBJ2-3, with 9 bases lining up with TRBD1. In germline, CDR1 is MNHNS, CDR2 SASEGT. J was trimmed by 4 bases and V by 6 bases; bases with no gene match: 8. This CDR3 has 15 amino acids. The CDR3 region is CASRLQGAIADTQYF. The CDR3 DNA sequence: TGTGCCAGCAGGCTACAGGGGGCGATCGCAGATACGCAGTATTTT.

This clone was seen only a few times. V gene TRBV9 combines with J gene TRBJ2-5; 9 bases fit TRBD1. This CDR3 has 13 amino acids. Per the germline V gene, CDR1 is SGDLS and CDR2 is YYNGEE. V gave up 3 bases and J gave up 7 bases; unmatched junction bases: 4. Here the CDR3 reads CASSEGQGRTQYF. CDR3 DNA sequence: TGTGCCAGCAGCGAGGGACAGGGAAGGACCCAGTACTTC. Full variable domain (remainder filled in from reference TRBV9 and TRBJ2-5): DSGVTQTPKHLITATGQRVTLRCSPRSGDLSVYWYQQSLDQGLQFLIQYYNGEERAKGNILERFSAQQFPDLHSELNLSSLELGDSALYFCASSEGQGRTQYFGPGTRLLVL.

This clone was counted a few times. The rearrangement links TRBV7-9 to TRBJ1-1; 8 bases align to TRBD1. Germline V gene data show CDR1 as SEHNR and CDR2 as FQNEAQ (reference sequence). CDR3 length: 14 amino acids. V gave up 7 bases and J gave up 5 bases; unmatched junction bases: 9. The CDR3 DNA reads TGTGCCAGCACCTATACAGGGGGTCCGACTGAAGCTTTCTTT. Translated: CASTYTGGPTEAFF.

The rearrangement uses TRBV11-3 and TRBJ2-2, with D unclear. This CDR3 contains 16 residues. Germline CDR1 is SGHNT and CDR2 is YENEEA. Trimming removed 0 bases at V and 0 bases at J, with 8 bases between. CDR3 residues: CASSLDSSANTGELFF. In nucleotides, the CDR3 is TGTGCCAGCAGCTTAGATTCAAGCGCGAACACCGGGGAGCTGTTTTTT.

This clone was observed a few times. This rearrangement joins TRBV6-1 to TRBJ1-4; the D gene is possibly TRBD1 (5 bases). Germline CDR1 is MNHNS and CDR2 is SASEGT. CDR3 length: 16 amino acids. V was clipped by 2 bases and J by 8 bases, with 18 bases between them. The CDR3, as DNA: TGTGCCAGCAGTGAACCTTGGCCAGGGATGGGGGAAAAACTGTTTTTT. Residues: CASSEPWPGMGEKLFF.

The chain links TRBV5-1 to TRBJ2-5; TRBD1 aligns across 7 bases. CDR1 is SGHRS and CDR2 is YFSETQ in the germline V gene. The V and J ends lost 0 bases and 5 bases, in that order; junction bases with no gene match: 4. This CDR3 has 14 amino acids. CDR3 DNA sequence: TGCGCCAGCAGCTTGGGACAGGGATGGGAGACCCAGTACTTC. Translating gives CASSLGQGWETQYF.

This clone has a handful of counts. The chain couples TRBV5-1 to TRBJ2-1, with TRBD2 as a possible D gene (6 bases). CDR1 and CDR2 from the germline V gene are SGHRS and YFSETQ. V lost 4 bases and J 1 base, leaving 12 bases between the germline ends. This CDR3 spans 15 amino acids. The CDR3 is CASSGLAGSYNEQFF. The CDR3 coding sequence is TGCGCCAGCAGCGGGCTGGCGGGATCCTACAATGAGCAGTTCTTC.

The sample holds a few counts of this clone. The chain links TRBV6-5 to TRBJ2-7, with TRBD1 as a possible D gene (6 bases). Germline V gene lookup returns CDR1 MNHEY and CDR2 SVGAGI. CDR3 length equals 15 residues. Trimming cost V 6 bases and J 2 bases, with 17 bases left between them. The CDR3 is CASRQNRASTYEQYF. Here the CDR3 DNA reads TGTGCCAGCAGGCAAAACAGGGCTTCAACCTACGAGCAGTACTTC.

The chain has TRBV7-2 and TRBJ2-7, with TRBD2 matching over 11 bases. Germline loops: CDR1 SGHTA, CDR2 FQGNSA. J lost 4 bases, V lost 5 bases, and 7 bases had no gene match. The CDR3 length is 15 residues. The CDR3 coding sequence is TGTGCCAGCAGCCCCTCCGGGACTAGCGGATACGAGCAGTACTTC. Amino acids: CASSPSGTSGYEQYF. The full variable domain, completed using reference TRBV7-2 and TRBJ2-7, is GAGVSQSPSNKVTEKGKDVELRCDPISGHTALYWYRQSLGQGLEFLIYFQGNSAPDKSGLPSDRFSAERTGGSVSTLTIQRTQQEDSAVYLCASSPSGTSGYEQYFGPGTRLTVT.

This clone has a handful of counts. The rearrangement links TRBV5-5 to TRBJ2-7; 12 bases line up with TRBD1. The V segment lost 3 bases and the J segment 4 bases; nucleotides outside the gene matches: 2. In germline, CDR1 is SGHKS, CDR2 YYEKEE (reference sequence). This CDR3 spans 14 amino acids. The CDR3 loop is CASSWDRGPYEQYF. The CDR3 DNA sequence: TGTGCCAGCAGCTGGGACAGGGGGCCATACGAGCAGTACTTC.

In this sample, this clone turned up a few times. The V and J genes are TRBV2 and TRBJ1-4; 9 bases align to TRBD1. V lost 3 bases to trimming and J lost 11 bases; unmatched junction nucleotides: 7. This CDR3 has 14 amino acids. The germline V gene encodes CDR1 SNHLY and CDR2 FYNNEI. The CDR3 region is CASSDYGDREKLFF. CDR3 nucleotides: TGTGCCAGCAGTGATTACGGGGACAGGGAGAAACTGTTTTTT.

This clone was observed a handful of times. The chain uses TRBV5-8 and TRBJ2-7, with D hard to call. The CDR3 sequence is 13 residues long. Trimming took off 4 bases at V and 5 bases at J, with 13 bases between the two ends. The germline CDR1 and CDR2 sequences are SGHTS and YDEGEE. The CDR3 DNA reads as TGTGCCAGCAGCCCAGTCCGTGGGCACGAGCAGTACTTC. This translates into CASSPVRGHEQYF. The whole variable domain, filled in from reference TRBV5-8 and TRBJ2-7, reads EAGVTQSPTHLIKTRGQQATLRCSPISGHTSVYWYQQALGLGLQFLLWYDEGEERNRGNFPPRFSGRQFPNYSSELNVNALELEDSALYLCASSPVRGHEQYFGPGTRLTVT.

This CDR3 is CATKNRGVTDTQYF. DNA for the CDR3: TGTGCCACCAAGAACAGGGGAGTCACAGATACGCAGTATTTT. J is TRBJ2-3 and V is TRBV6-5; 7 nucleotides agree with TRBD1. The junction had 9 bases not matched to a gene; V was cut back by 10 bases and J by 2 bases. There are 14 residues in the CDR3. Germline loops: CDR1 MNHEY, CDR2 SVGAGI.

This clone showed up just a few times. The chain uses TRBV27 and TRBJ2-5, with 12 positions matching TRBD2. The ends lost 3 bases at V and 4 bases at J; junction bases unmatched: 3. The CDR3 contains 15 residues. The germline V gene has CDR1 MNHEY and CDR2 SMNVEV (reference sequence). This CDR3 reads CASSFGLAGTETQYF. The CDR3 region has the DNA TGTGCCAGCAGTTTCGGACTAGCGGGGACAGAGACCCAGTACTTC.

This rearrangement joins TRBV18 to TRBJ1-5; D is perhaps TRBD1 (5 bases). The V end lost 3 bases, the J end lost 4 bases, and 16 bases lay between the germline ends. The CDR3 runs 16 residues. Germline assignment: CDR1 KGHSH and CDR2 LQKENI. CDR3 residues: CASSPGAGQSNQPQHF. In DNA form, the CDR3 reads TGTGCCAGCTCACCTGGGGCAGGGCAATCGAATCAGCCCCAGCATTTT.

The chain couples TRBV30 to TRBJ1-4, with a weak D call TRBD1 (6 bases). Trimming removed 4 bases from V and 4 bases from J, with 7 bases in between. Germline V CDR1 and CDR2: GTSNPN, SVGIG (reference sequence). The CDR3 consists of 12 residues. The CDR3 sequence: CAWNRVNEKLFF. DNA of the CDR3: TGTGCCTGGAACAGGGTTAATGAAAAACTGTTTTTT. Full variable domain (outside the CDR3, taken from reference TRBV30 and TRBJ1-4): SQTIHQWPATLVQPVGSPLSLECTVEGTSNPNLYWYRQAAGRGLQLLFYSVGIGQISSEVPQNLSASRPQDRQFILSSKKLLLSDSGFYLCAWNRVNEKLFFGSGTQLSVL.

On this clone itself: The junction departs from the called germline gene at one end, perhaps through a read error. Distinct nucleotide sequences in the sample also encode this CDR3. CDR3: CASSQGWGRDTEAFF. CDR3 DNA: TGTGCCAGCAGCCAAGGGTGGGGGCGGGACACTGAAGCTTTCTTT. V usage is TRBV4-1 and J usage is TRBJ1-1; possibly TRBD1 for D (6 bases). Germline V gives CDR1 MGHRA, CDR2 YSYEKL. The CDR3 totals 15 residues.

This rearrangement joins TRBV7-9 to TRBJ1-4, with 8 bases that match TRBD1. Germline assignment: CDR1 SEHNR and CDR2 FQNEAQ (reference sequence). This CDR3 is built from 15 residues. The ends lost 2 bases at V and 7 bases at J; junction bases unmatched: 6. The CDR3 bases are TGTGCCAGCAGCTTACCGACAGGGGCGGGTGAAAAACTGTTTTTT. Protein sequence: CASSLPTGAGEKLFF. Looking up the rest from reference TRBV7-9 and TRBJ1-4 gives the full variable domain: DTGVSQNPRHKITKRGQNVTFRCDPISEHNRLYWYRQTLGQGPEFLTYFQNEAQLEKSRLLSDRFSAERPKGSFSTLEIQRTEQGDSAMYLCASSLPTGAGEKLFFGSGTQLSVL.